Each of the 6 T cell receptor beta chains below was sequenced from the same sample in a study of post-analysis software for immune sequencing data. Study-wide points: Roughly five TRBV segments appeared more often in patients than in controls, and TRBV5-6, TRBV5-1 and TRBV20-1 were among these.

Built from TCR beta cDNA, the libraries had unique molecular identifiers in them. TCRdb re-analysed the PCR reads in MiXCR, keeping a single row per CDR3 protein. The data hold roughly 600,000 distinct CDR3 sequences, with roughly 47% observed a single time. Their antigens remain unidentified. Sequenced sample: blood. All receptors come from a girl aged 10-17 years with multiple sclerosis.

This clonotype was detected only a few times. V gene TRBV6-2 or TRBV6-3 combines with J gene TRBJ2-1; 12 bases align to TRBD2. The germline CDR1 and CDR2 sequences are MNHEY and SVGEGT. V lost 7 bases and J lost 9; bases outside the gene matches: 13. CDR3 length: 16 residues. The CDR3 bases are TGTGCCAGCACCCCTCTGCGACTAGCGGGAGTGCTTGAGCAGTTCTTC. The encoded protein is CASTPLRLAGVLEQFF.

This clonotype has only a few counts. The rearrangement links TRBV30 to TRBJ2-7, with D tentatively TRBD1 (6 bases). This CDR3 is built from 13 residues. CDR1 and CDR2 from the germline V gene are GTSNPN and SVGIG (reference sequence). Trimming took 4 bases from V and 2 from J, leaving 12 bases between them. DNA for the CDR3: TGTGCCTGGACCGCTACAGGGCCCTACGAGCAGTACTTC. This codes for CAWTATGPYEQYF.

The genes are TRBV18 and TRBJ2-7; a weak D match, TRBD2 (5 bases). V was pared by 0 bases and J by 7 bases, with 10 bases between. CDR1 and CDR2 from the germline V gene are KGHSH and LQKENI. This CDR3 spans 13 amino acids. CDR3 in amino acids: CASSPPASLEQYF. CDR3 coding DNA: TGTGCCAGCTCACCACCGGCTAGCTTGGAGCAGTACTTC.

The chain uses TRBV6-1 and TRBJ2-7; 10 bases match TRBD2. The ends lost 4 bases at V and 0 bases at J; junction bases unmatched: 6. There are 16 residues in the CDR3. CDR1 MNHNS and CDR2 SASEGT come from the germline V gene. CDR3 region: CASSALAGALSYEQYF. The CDR3, as DNA: TGTGCCAGCAGTGCCCTAGCGGGGGCCCTCTCCTACGAGCAGTACTTC.

V is TRBV4-1 and J is TRBJ2-7; weak D call: TRBD2 (5 bases). Trimming cost V 4 bases and J 3 bases, with 16 bases left between them. The germline CDR1 and CDR2 sequences are MGHRA and YSYEKL. The CDR3 totals 15 residues. The CDR3 region has the DNA TGCGCCAGCAGCCCAGTAGAGGGCCCTAGCTACGAGCAGTACTTC. It codes for CASSPVEGPSYEQYF.

The J gene is TRBJ2-1, the V gene TRBV5-1; 7 bases align to TRBD2. Germline trimming cut 3 bases from V and 4 bases from J; bases unmatched to any gene: 10. The germline gives CDR1 SGHRS, CDR2 YFSETQ. The CDR3 runs 16 residues. The CDR3 nucleotides are TGCGCCAGCAGCTGGGGACTAACGGGGGAGTACAATGAGCAGTTCTTC. It codes for CASSWGLTGEYNEQFF. The full variable domain, completed using reference TRBV5-1 and TRBJ2-1, is KAGVTQTPRYLIKTRGQQVTLSCSPISGHRSVSWYQQTPGQGLQFLFEYFSETQRNKGNFPGRFSGRQFSNSRSEMNVSTLELGDSALYLCASSWGLTGEYNEQFFGPGTRLTVL.